The 27 T cell receptor beta chains below all came from one sample that was sequenced in a study of OX40 agonist ivuxolimab in advanced cancers. Repertoires were generated with immunoSEQ multiplex PCR, while TCRdb's copy carries only in-frame clones and drops some. The profile shows nearly 80,000 clones, about 85% of them singletons. The sequenced sample was CD4+ or CD8+ T cells sorted from blood, obtained in a trial of the OX40 agonist ivuxolimab. The receptors were sampled from an adult with an advanced solid tumor such as melanoma, head and neck, liver or kidney cancer.

The rearrangement joins TRBV7-2 to TRBJ2-1, with 8 bases that match TRBD2. The V gene's germline CDR1 is SGHTA and CDR2 FQGNSA. CDR3 length equals 15 residues. The V gene end was trimmed by 4 bases and the J gene end by 7 bases; junction bases not matched to a gene: 9. The CDR3 sequence: CASSSTRTSRNEQFF. Here the CDR3 DNA reads TGTGCCAGCAGCTCCACCCGGACTAGCCGGAATGAGCAGTTCTTC. The variable domain in full, completed from reference TRBV7-2 and TRBJ2-1, reads GAGVSQSPSNKVTEKGKDVELRCDPISGHTALYWYRQSLGQGLEFLIYFQGNSAPDKSGLPSDRFSAERTGGSVSTLTIQRTQQEDSAVYLCASSSTRTSRNEQFFGPGTRLTVL.

This clone was observed a single time. CDR3 protein: CASSLDFQQGHGGYTF. Written as DNA, the CDR3 is TGTGCCAGCAGCTTGGATTTTCAGCAGGGGCACGGGGGCTACACCTTC. The chain uses TRBV7-2 and TRBJ1-2; D may be TRBD1 (6 bases). V was pared by 3 bases and J by 8 bases, with 22 bases between. This CDR3 region has 16 residues. The germline V gene encodes CDR1 SGHTA and CDR2 FQGNSA.

V is TRBV19 and J is TRBJ2-3; TRBD2 aligns across 9 bases. Germline V gene lookup returns CDR1 LNHDA and CDR2 SQIVND (reference sequence). The CDR3 is 18 residues long. V lost 9 bases, J lost 0 bases, and 16 bases stayed unmatched. CDR3 protein: CASSRFGSSGDSTDTQYF. CDR3 nucleotide sequence: TGTGCCAGCTCCCGTTTTGGGTCTAGCGGGGACAGCACAGATACGCAGTATTTT.

The chain couples TRBV6-1 to TRBJ1-2; D gene uncertain. V lost 2 bases and J 3 bases, leaving 7 bases between the germline ends. CDR1 is MNHNS, CDR2 SASEGT, per germline. CDR3 length: 13 residues. The CDR3 coding sequence is TGTGCCAGCAGTGAAACAACTGACTATGGCTACACCTTC. Amino acid sequence: CASSETTDYGYTF.

The J gene is TRBJ2-7, the V gene TRBV28, with 10 nucleotides matching TRBD2. Unmatched junction bases numbered 10, after V lost 4 bases and J lost 1 base. Germline CDR1 MDHEN, CDR2 SYDVKM. The CDR3 covers 17 residues. CDR3 nucleotide sequence: TGTGCCAGCAGTTCCTTCTATTCTAGCGGGAGATCCTACGAGCAGTACTTC. Amino acids: CASSSFYSSGRSYEQYF.

Concerning this clone: This sample includes further DNA sequences coding for the same CDR3. V is TRBV20-1 and J is TRBJ2-2, with D uncertain. The germline V gene encodes CDR1 DFQATT and CDR2 SNEGSKA (reference sequence). The CDR3 sequence is 11 residues long. V lost 6 bases to trimming and J lost 1 base, with 3 bases between them. The CDR3 spells CSAQNTGELFF. CDR3 in DNA: TGCAGTGCCCAGAACACCGGGGAGCTGTTTTTT.

This chain's CDR3 is CAWSEPSRTDDYGYTF. The CDR3 DNA reads TGTGCCTGGAGTGAACCCTCAAGGACAGACGATTATGGCTACACCTTC. The chain has TRBV30 and TRBJ1-2, with D possibly matching TRBD1 (6 bases). V lost 1 base, J lost 5 bases, and 20 bases lay in between. Germline CDR1 and CDR2: GTSNPN and SVGIG (reference sequence). The CDR3 totals 16 residues.

The chain joins TRBV4-1 to TRBJ1-2; 8 nucleotides agree with TRBD1. After removal of 0 bases from V and 4 bases from J, the junction contained 7 bases not matched to a gene. Germline CDR1 and CDR2: MGHRA and YSYEKL. The CDR3 is 16 residues long. Written as DNA, the CDR3 is TGCGCCAGCAGCCAAGATCCCGGGACAGGACTCTATGGCTACACCTTC. It translates to CASSQDPGTGLYGYTF.

For this clone: The same CDR3 also results from other DNA sequences found in this sample. This chain links TRBV5-6 with TRBJ1-5; unclear D gene. Germline V gene data show CDR1 as SGHDT and CDR2 as YYEEEE. Trimming took off 0 bases at V and 5 bases at J, with 3 bases between the two ends. The CDR3 is 12 amino acids. Here the CDR3 DNA reads TGTGCCAGCAGCTTGGGGGATCAGCCCCAGCATTTT. Translating gives CASSLGDQPQHF.

The chain is built from TRBV7-9 and TRBJ1-4; perhaps TRBD1 as D (5 bases). Trimming stripped 5 bases from V and 8 bases from J, with 18 bases between. The CDR3 extends over 15 amino acids. Germline values: CDR1 SEHNR, CDR2 FQNEAQ (reference sequence). Written as DNA, the CDR3 is TGTGCCAGCAGCCTAGGGGTCGAAGTAAAAGAAAAACTGTTTTTT. It yields the protein CASSLGVEVKEKLFF.

There are a few counts of this clone. V gene TRBV4-2 combines with J gene TRBJ1-4; D is unresolved. Trimming took off 3 bases at V and 0 bases at J, with 5 bases between the two ends. This CDR3 spans 14 amino acids. Germline V gene lookup returns CDR1 LGHNA and CDR2 YNFKEQ. CDR3 DNA: TGTGCCAGCAGCCATGGGGCAACTAATGAAAAACTGTTTTTT. Its translation: CASSHGATNEKLFF.

The chain recombines TRBV2 with TRBJ2-2, with D perhaps matching TRBD2 (6 bases). This CDR3 spans 16 amino acids. Deletions cut 2 bases from V and 1 base from J, with 11 bases between. The germline V gene has CDR1 SNHLY and CDR2 FYNNEI. The CDR3 loop is CASSESGTQNTGELFF. CDR3 nucleotides: TGTGCCAGCAGTGAATCGGGGACTCAGAACACCGGGGAGCTGTTTTTT. Full variable domain (remainder filled in from reference TRBV2 and TRBJ2-2): EPEVTQTPSHQVTQMGQEVILRCVPISNHLYFYWYRQILGQKVEFLVSFYNNEISEKSEIFDDQFSVERPDGSNFTLKIRSTKLEDSAMYFCASSESGTQNTGELFFGEGSRLTVL.

V usage is TRBV13 and J usage is TRBJ2-1; D unclear. From germline, CDR1 is PRHDT and CDR2 FYEKMQ (reference sequence). This CDR3 has 15 residues. V lost 3 bases, J lost 6 bases, and 15 bases lay in between. The CDR3 loop reads CASSFRPGYGNEQFF. The CDR3 DNA reads TGTGCCAGCAGCTTTCGACCAGGCTACGGCAATGAGCAGTTCTTC.

This clone was seen a single time. The gene calls are TRBV19 and TRBJ2-2; D might be TRBD1 (7 bases). Trimming took 5 bases from V and 0 from J, leaving 13 bases between them. Germline V lookup: CDR1 LNHDA, CDR2 SQIVND (reference sequence). The length of the CDR3 is 16 residues. The DNA for the CDR3 is TGTGCCAGTAGTCTGCGGGACAGTCCGAACACCGGGGAGCTGTTTTTT. It encodes CASSLRDSPNTGELFF.

The CDR3 spells CASSLGFAISYEQYF. CDR3 in DNA: TGTGCCAGCAGCTTAGGATTTGCTATAAGTTACGAGCAGTACTTC. This chain joins TRBV7-2 and TRBJ2-7, with D unresolved. The CDR3 consists of 15 residues. The V end lost 1 base, the J end lost 4 bases, and 14 bases lay between the germline ends. Germline V lookup: CDR1 SGHTA, CDR2 FQGNSA.

This chain links TRBV4-1 with TRBJ2-7; 8 bases fit TRBD2. V shed 0 bases and J 2 bases; nucleotides not matched to a gene: 12. Per germline, CDR1 MGHRA and CDR2 YSYEKL. CDR3 size: 18 residues. The chain's CDR3 is CASSQEAIPGLDPYEQYF. The CDR3 DNA sequence: TGCGCCAGCAGCCAAGAGGCGATACCGGGACTAGATCCCTACGAGCAGTACTTC.

This sequence joins TRBV27 and TRBJ2-1; 7 nucleotides line up with TRBD1. The CDR3 loop spans 14 amino acids. The V and J ends lost 7 bases and 9 bases, in that order; junction bases with no gene match: 12. CDR1 and CDR2 from the germline V gene are MNHEY and SMNVEV (reference sequence). The CDR3 is CASTQRLGGSEQFF. In DNA, the CDR3 is TGTGCCAGCACCCAACGCCTAGGGGGCTCTGAGCAGTTCTTC.

This chain links TRBV18 with TRBJ2-5; 7 bases line up with TRBD2. The CDR3 extends over 16 amino acids. The germline CDR1 and CDR2 sequences are KGHSH and LQKENI. Germline trimming cut 3 bases from V and 6 bases from J; bases unmatched to any gene: 13. CDR3 nucleotide sequence: TGTGCCAGCTCACCGATAGCCGGACTAGTCTTAAAGACCCAGTACTTC. It codes for CASSPIAGLVLKTQYF.

The V call is TRBV29-1, the J call TRBJ2-1; 12 nucleotides line up with TRBD1. The length of the CDR3 is 15 residues. V dropped 5 bases and J dropped 8; count of bases not matched to a gene: 10. Germline-derived CDR1 and CDR2 are SQVTM and ANQGSEA. The CDR3 protein is CSVSGTGGASYEQFF. DNA of the CDR3: TGCAGCGTTTCTGGGACAGGGGGCGCTTCCTATGAGCAGTTCTTC.

This chain connects TRBV5-5 to TRBJ2-7; 7 positions agree with TRBD1. The CDR3 has 14 amino acids. V gave up 1 base and J gave up 2 bases; unmatched junction bases: 3. From germline, CDR1 is SGHKS and CDR2 YYEKEE (reference sequence). The CDR3 DNA follows: TGTGCCAGCAGCTTGTGGGGACAGACCTACGAGCAGTACTTC. Amino acids: CASSLWGQTYEQYF.

CDR3 region: CASSHDSEPTNEKLFF. Written as DNA, the CDR3 is TGCGCCAGCAGCCACGACAGCGAGCCAACTAATGAAAAACTGTTTTTT. The chain recombines TRBV4-1 with TRBJ1-4; D possibly corresponds to TRBD1 (5 bases). Looked up from germline, CDR1 is MGHRA and CDR2 is YSYEKL. With 3 bases removed from V and 0 bases from J, the gap between germline ends came to 11 bases. The CDR3 is made up of 16 amino acids.

The chain couples TRBV9 to TRBJ2-2; tentatively, D is TRBD1 (5 bases). V dropped 4 bases and J dropped 4 bases, with 17 bases sitting between them. Germline CDR1 SGDLS, CDR2 YYNGEE. The CDR3 covers 16 residues. The CDR3 here is CASSPRAGWSTGELFF. The CDR3 region has the DNA TGTGCCAGCAGCCCCCGGGCAGGGTGGTCCACCGGGGAGCTGTTTTTT.

The chain links TRBV11-3 to TRBJ2-3; 10 bases are a match to TRBD2. V shed 4 bases and J 2 bases; nucleotides not matched to a gene: 3. This CDR3 has 15 residues. Germline V CDR1 and CDR2: SGHNT, YENEEA. The CDR3 loop is CASSSGTSVTDTQYF. In nucleotides, the CDR3 is TGTGCCAGCAGCTCCGGGACTAGCGTCACAGATACGCAGTATTTT.

This clone was seen a handful of times. V usage is TRBV15 and J usage is TRBJ1-4, with 8 positions matching TRBD1. In germline, CDR1 is LNHNV, CDR2 YYDKDF (reference sequence). This CDR3 is built from 16 residues. With 1 base clipped from V and 4 bases from J, the junction kept 5 bases outside the gene matches. CDR3 residues: CATSRARGLGNEKLFF. The CDR3 bases are TGTGCCACCAGCAGAGCCAGGGGGCTCGGTAATGAAAAACTGTTTTTT.

This clone was detected a few times. This CDR3 reads CASSIQQGTQYF. The CDR3 bases are TGTGCCAGTAGTATTCAGCAGGGGACGCAGTATTTT. This rearrangement joins TRBV19 to TRBJ2-3, with D possibly being TRBD1 (6 bases). CDR1 and CDR2 (germline): LNHDA, SQIVND (reference sequence). The ends were cut back, 3 bases at V and 9 bases at J, with 10 bases in the middle. This CDR3 region has 12 residues.

This chain uses TRBV11-2 with TRBJ2-3, with 10 bases aligning to TRBD2. The trim removed 5 bases at V and 2 bases at J, leaving 7 bases unmatched. The CDR3 consists of 16 residues. Looked up from germline, CDR1 is SGHAT and CDR2 is FQNNGV. CDR3 region: CASSTRTSGYTDTQYF. In DNA form, the CDR3 reads TGTGCCAGCAGCACGCGGACTAGCGGATACACAGATACGCAGTATTTT.

The V call is TRBV9, the J call TRBJ1-2, with TRBD1 matching over 7 bases. The V segment lost 0 bases and the J segment 6 bases; nucleotides outside the gene matches: 8. The CDR3 has 15 residues. Looked up from germline, CDR1 is SGDLS and CDR2 is YYNGEE. Here the CDR3 reads CASSVGLGTGDGYTF. The CDR3 DNA reads TGTGCCAGCAGCGTAGGTCTGGGTACAGGGGATGGCTACACCTTC.